This T cell receptor (beta chain) is drawn from a study of early T cells in non-severe SARS-CoV-2 infection. Background on the study: It was bulk RNA from unsorted whole blood that was sequenced, and the chains were unpaired.

Unique molecular identifiers (one per individual cDNA molecule) were attached. TCRdb re-called the 5' RACE reads with MiXCR, one entry per CDR3 protein. The profile shows around 40,000 distinct CDR3 sequences, roughly a tenth of them singletons. This clonotype was counted many times. This CDR3 has 13 residues. V gave up 5 bases and J gave up 7 bases; unmatched junction bases: 4. The TCR sequence derives from an adult who was a healthcare worker with PCR-confirmed SARS-CoV-2 infection or an uninfected control (not recorded which). This chain connects TRBV12-3 or TRBV12-4 to TRBJ1-4; 7 bases are a match to TRBD1. Material: whole blood. The CDR3 sequence is CASSAGGFEKLFF. CDR3 in DNA: TGTGCCAGCAGTGCAGGGGGTTTTGAAAAACTGTTTTTT.